A single sample gave rise to the 22 T cell receptor beta chains below, sequenced in a study of cytomegalovirus exposure and HLA in healthy donors (dated by TCRdb to about 2017). Library method: the immunoSEQ multiplex PCR assay. The multiplex PCR relied on a mix of 60 forward primers for TCR Vbeta segments and 13 reverse primers for TCR Jbeta segments. What TCRdb holds here is the immuneACCESS table cut down to in-frame rearrangements. Part of the clones is not present; checked against another copy, under half of the missing clones reflect an unresolved V gene, and the others are unexplained. In all, the sample holds under 250,000 clones, and roughly four fifths of those were seen once. The ten largest clones capture 1.9% of the sample. The sequenced sample was PBMCs. These receptors all come from a young man in good health and CMV-seronegative.

This chain links TRBV10-3 with TRBJ2-5; 9 nucleotides align to TRBD2. The length of the CDR3 is 15 residues. Germline V gene data show CDR1 as ENHRY and CDR2 as SYGVKD. V dropped 0 bases and J dropped 4; count of bases not matched to a gene: 3. The CDR3 sequence: CAISESTSGPETQYF. The DNA of the CDR3 is TGTGCCATCAGTGAGTCGACTAGCGGCCCAGAGACCCAGTACTTC.

This chain joins TRBV5-1 and TRBJ2-3, with D perhaps matching TRBD2 (6 bases). In germline, CDR1 is SGHRS, CDR2 YFSETQ. Trimming removed 0 bases from V and 3 bases from J, with 14 bases in between. This CDR3 has 16 amino acids. The CDR3 reads CASSLEPRGGTDTQYF. CDR3 bases: TGCGCCAGCAGCTTGGAGCCTAGGGGAGGTACAGATACGCAGTATTTT.

The chain employs TRBV29-1 and TRBJ2-5; D gene unclear. The last part of the DNA fits TRBJ2-7 better; the J call may be wrong. Germline values: CDR1 SQVTM, CDR2 ANQGSEA. The length of the CDR3 is 11 residues. Here the CDR3 reads CSVLLKYEQYF. CDR3 in DNA: TGCAGCGTCCTGTTAAAATACGAGCAGTACTTC.

The rearrangement joins TRBV9 to TRBJ2-1; TRBD1 matches 11 bases. This CDR3 contains 16 residues. Germline lookup yields CDR1 SGDLS and CDR2 YYNGEE. V dropped 3 bases and J dropped 8; count of bases not matched to a gene: 10. The CDR3 sequence: CASSALRDRGIDEQFF. For the CDR3, the DNA is TGTGCCAGCAGCGCCCTCCGGGACAGGGGGATCGATGAGCAGTTCTTC.

V usage is TRBV28 and J usage is TRBJ2-7, with 7 nucleotides matching TRBD1. Trimming took 7 bases from V and 1 from J; bases not matched to a gene: 4. Germline V gene data show CDR1 as MDHEN and CDR2 as SYDVKM. The CDR3 runs to 13 residues. CDR3 coding DNA: TGTGCCAGCACCGTGGGACAGTCCTACGAGCAGTACTTC. Amino acids: CASTVGQSYEQYF.

This rearrangement joins TRBV28 to TRBJ1-1; TRBD1 might be the D (5 bases). CDR3 length: 14 residues. The V end lost 3 bases, the J end lost 6 bases, and 14 bases lay between the germline ends. Germline CDR1 is MDHEN and CDR2 is SYDVKM. CDR3 bases: TGTGCCAGCAGTTTTCAGCGGAGGGACCCTGAAGCTTTCTTT. Translating gives CASSFQRRDPEAFF. The full variable domain, rest sourced from reference TRBV28 and TRBJ1-1, is DVKVTQSSRYLVKRTGEKVFLECVQDMDHENMFWYRQDPGLGLRLIYFSYDVKMKEKGDIPEGYSVSREKKERFSLILESASTNQTSMYLCASSFQRRDPEAFFGQGTRLTVV.

The genes are TRBV5-1 and TRBJ2-2; tentative D call: TRBD2 (7 bases). This CDR3 has 15 amino acids. V dropped 6 bases and J dropped 2 bases, with 14 bases sitting between them. The V gene's germline CDR1 is SGHRS and CDR2 YFSETQ. The CDR3 is CASNGGTLNTGELFF. The CDR3 DNA sequence: TGCGCCAGCAACGGGGGGACACTTAACACCGGGGAGCTGTTTTTT.

The chain uses TRBV15 and TRBJ2-7; D might be TRBD1 (5 bases). Trimming stripped 2 bases from V and 4 bases from J, with 12 bases between. This CDR3 has 14 amino acids. CDR1 is LNHNV, CDR2 YYDKDF, per germline (reference sequence). CDR3 loop: CATSRSVTAYEQYF. As DNA, the CDR3 is TGTGCCACCAGCAGATCCGTGACAGCATACGAGCAGTACTTC.

The CDR3 is CALRGLNTEAFF. DNA for the CDR3: TGTGCCCTCAGGGGGTTGAACACTGAAGCTTTCTTT. V and J are TRBV30 and TRBJ1-1, with 7 bases lining up with TRBD1. Germline V lookup: CDR1 GTSNPN, CDR2 SVGIG (reference sequence). This CDR3 has 12 amino acids. J lost 0 bases, V lost 8 bases, and 3 bases had no gene match.

The chain recombines TRBV6-4 with TRBJ2-3; D may be TRBD1 (6 bases). CDR1 is MRHNA and CDR2 is SNTAGT in the germline V gene. With 0 bases removed from V and 2 bases from J, the gap between germline ends came to 9 bases. The CDR3 is 15 amino acids. The CDR3 here is CASSDSGGSTDTQYF. The CDR3 DNA follows: TGTGCCAGCAGTGACTCAGGGGGTTCCACAGATACGCAGTATTTT.

The chain is built from TRBV11-1 and TRBJ1-1; a possible D gene is TRBD1 (5 bases). Looked up from germline, CDR1 is SGHAT and CDR2 is FQDESV (reference sequence). The ends were cut back, 1 base at V and 0 bases at J, with 9 bases in the middle. The length of the CDR3 is 15 residues. The CDR3 DNA reads as TGTGCCAGCAGCTTAGGTCTGACAGTGAACACTGAAGCTTTCTTT. Amino acid sequence: CASSLGLTVNTEAFF.

The rearrangement links TRBV28 to TRBJ1-6, with 10 positions matching TRBD1. Trimming removed 11 bases from V and 9 bases from J; junction bases left unmatched: 4. This CDR3 spans 12 amino acids. Germline values: CDR1 MDHEN, CDR2 SYDVKM. In nucleotides, the CDR3 is TGTGCCGCAGGGACAGGGGCTTCACCCCTCCACTTT. This translates into CAAGTGASPLHF.

V usage is TRBV11-2 and J usage is TRBJ2-7; perhaps TRBD2 as D (7 bases). The CDR3 length is 16 residues. Germline CDR1 is SGHAT and CDR2 is FQNNGV. The V end was cut by 1 base, the J end by 0 bases, with 13 bases between. The CDR3 DNA is TGTGCCAGCAGCTTAGTAAGGGGGGGGAGCTCCTACGAGCAGTACTTC. Its translation: CASSLVRGGSSYEQYF.

V and J are TRBV6-1 and TRBJ1-1; 7 bases are a match to TRBD1. Trimming took 8 bases from V and 5 from J; bases not matched to a gene: 2. Germline V lookup: CDR1 MNHNS, CDR2 SASEGT. This CDR3 contains 11 residues. The CDR3, as DNA: TGTGCCAGCGGCAGGGGGACTGAAGCTTTCTTT. This codes for CASGRGTEAFF.

The chain links TRBV7-9 to TRBJ2-7; D call uncertain. Germline CDR1 reads SEHNR; CDR2 reads FQNEAQ (reference sequence). The CDR3 loop spans 14 amino acids. V lost 3 bases to trimming and J lost 0 bases, with 9 bases between them. The CDR3 here is CASSFSAGSYEQYF. CDR3 sequence (DNA): TGTGCCAGCAGCTTTTCGGCAGGCTCCTACGAGCAGTACTTC.

This clone was recorded a few times. The chain recombines TRBV18 with TRBJ1-3; D might be TRBD1 (5 bases). The CDR3 has 13 amino acids. V dropped 4 bases and J dropped 2 bases, with 6 bases sitting between them. Germline V gene lookup returns CDR1 KGHSH and CDR2 LQKENI. The CDR3 loop reads CASSQQAGNTIYF. CDR3 DNA sequence: TGTGCCAGCTCACAACAGGCTGGAAACACCATATATTTT.

The chain carries TRBV29-1 and TRBJ1-1; 12 bases line up with TRBD1. The CDR3 runs 15 residues. The germline gives CDR1 SQVTM, CDR2 ANQGSEA. The junction had 10 bases not matched to a gene; V was cut back by 6 bases and J by 5 bases. The CDR3 DNA is TGCAGCGTACAATCCGGGACAGGGGGCAATACTGAAGCTTTCTTT. Its protein is CSVQSGTGGNTEAFF.

This clone has more than one count but fewer than ten. V and J are TRBV6-4 and TRBJ2-3; 8 nucleotides line up with TRBD1. Germline-derived CDR1 and CDR2 are MRHNA and SNTAGT. The CDR3 length is 16 residues. The V gene end was trimmed by 6 bases and the J gene end by 2 bases; junction bases not matched to a gene: 10. CDR3 sequence (DNA): TGTGCCAGCAGCGCGGAGGGACAGGAGTTCACAGATACGCAGTATTTT. It encodes CASSAEGQEFTDTQYF.

CDR3 in amino acids: CASSLRPRASGSGKNIQYF. The CDR3 nucleotides read TGTGCCAGTAGTCTCCGACCGAGGGCTAGCGGGAGTGGCAAAAACATTCAGTACTTC. This chain connects TRBV19 to TRBJ2-4; 10 positions agree with TRBD2. Germline loops: CDR1 LNHDA, CDR2 SQIVND (reference sequence). V trimming: 5 bases; J trimming: 3 bases; junction bases outside the gene matches: 16. The CDR3 runs to 19 residues.

The rearrangement uses TRBV6-1 and TRBJ1-3; no clear D. V gave up 1 base and J gave up 0 bases, with 7 bases separating them. Germline CDR1 and CDR2: MNHNS and SASEGT. CDR3 size: 15 residues. CDR3 loop: CASSEELYSGNTIYF. The CDR3 coding sequence is TGTGCCAGCAGTGAAGAGCTTTACTCTGGAAACACCATATATTTT.

V and J are TRBV5-1 and TRBJ1-5; 10 bases agree with TRBD1. The J segment lost 3 bases and the V segment lost 4 bases, leaving 4 bases of the junction unmatched. This CDR3 has 15 amino acids. CDR1 SGHRS and CDR2 YFSETQ come from the germline V gene. The CDR3 spells CASSEGTGVNQPQHF. DNA for the CDR3: TGCGCCAGCAGCGAGGGGACAGGGGTCAATCAGCCCCAGCATTTT.

V usage is TRBV19 and J usage is TRBJ2-1, with 9 bases matching TRBD1. Germline V CDR1 and CDR2: LNHDA, SQIVND (reference sequence). This CDR3 contains 18 residues. The junction had 17 bases not matched to a gene; V was cut back by 11 bases and J by 0 bases. Here the CDR3 reads CASSGQGIISSSYNEQFF. CDR3 nucleotide sequence: TGTGCCTCATCGGGACAGGGCATAATTTCTAGCTCCTACAATGAGCAGTTCTTC.